A selection of T cell receptor beta chains follows, all from one sample in a study of blood T cells in healthy people across ages. TCRdb fed the 5' RACE reads into MiXCR, producing one record per CDR3 protein. The repertoire includes some 1.5 million distinct CDR3 sequences, 28% of them detected once, and about 7.7% sits in the top ten. Sequencing was performed on blood. The source is a woman aged 25-40 years in good health. The conserved cysteine and the conserved F or W are not part of the CDR3 here. The order of the fields is clone size, J gene, V gene, CDR3 protein. A row's size may be missing; if present it is once, few, many or a size class.

>.|TRBJ1-2|TRBV11-2
ASSVGYYGYT
>few|TRBJ2-2|TRBV12-3/TRBV12-4
ASRHRDSDTGELF
>.|TRBJ1-1|TRBV5-5
ASSVIIGDEAF
>few|TRBJ2-7|TRBV6-5
ASRPGTGSTYEQY
>once|TRBJ2-3|TRBV7-8
ASSLGPLGIEY
>few|TRBJ2-7|TRBV7-6
ASSRGQGLSYEQY
>.|TRBJ2-3|TRBV5-6
ASSLTSGGARSTDTQY
>.|TRBJ2-3|TRBV6-5
ASSQIQGDTQY
>.|TRBJ2-1|TRBV20-1
SARDLAGGLEQF
>few|TRBJ2-3|TRBV20-1
SASPFGASFGTDTQY
>.|TRBJ2-2|TRBV7-2
ASSSGLNTGELF
>few|TRBJ2-2|TRBV12-3/TRBV12-4
ATDRGYDSGELF
>.|TRBJ2-5|TRBV4-3
ASSLPAPGGGLHRETQY
>.|TRBJ2-1|TRBV5-1
ASSLAGGNSNEQF
>.|TRBJ1-5|TRBV20-1
SARVGQGTNQPQH
>.|TRBJ2-7|TRBV6-5
ASSAGQGRYEQY
>.|TRBJ1-2|TRBV20-1
SARGQSDSYGYT
>.|TRBJ2-1|TRBV29-1
SVDALGGYRNEQF
>few|TRBJ2-1|TRBV5-1
ASSLVTGYEQF
>few|TRBJ2-7|TRBV27
ASRQRSGTPAYEQY
>few|TRBJ1-6|TRBV14
ASSQDPGKYSPLH
>.|TRBJ1-1|TRBV2
AGARTRNTEAF
>few|TRBJ2-2|TRBV2
ASDSRVAGELF
>.|TRBJ2-3|TRBV29-1
SVEDGRGSGQY
>few|TRBJ2-5|TRBV5-1
ASSLVWTGMGETQY
>many|TRBJ2-4|TRBV7-2
ASSIIGEQY
>.|TRBJ1-6|TRBV10-3
AISDPADSPPH
>.|TRBJ2-3|TRBV27
ASAVTGGADTQY
>few|TRBJ1-4|TRBV6-1
ASREKEENEKLF
>.|TRBJ2-5|TRBV9
ASSVGDREEETQY
>.|TRBJ2-3|TRBV12-3/TRBV12-4
ATSKGRSTDTQY
>.|TRBJ2-5|TRBV7-2
ASSLPGTARETQY
>.|TRBJ2-1|TRBV5-1
ASGLERNEQF
>.|TRBJ2-1|TRBV10-2
ASSESGLAGGFNEQF
>few|TRBJ2-3|TRBV7-3
ASSLSRASDTQY
>.|TRBJ2-1|TRBV20-1
SARAVYYNEQF
>.|TRBJ2-1|TRBV24-1
ATSDPRDGAWGQF
>many|TRBJ1-1|TRBV18
ASSPGQDTEAF
>.|TRBJ1-2|TRBV5-6
ASSIGAEDGYT
>.|TRBJ2-1|TRBV5-1
ASSGTGTSGSDEQF
>once|TRBJ2-5|TRBV10-3
AISGSRDRTGETQY
>many|TRBJ1-2|TRBV20-1
SAGTGTYPGYT